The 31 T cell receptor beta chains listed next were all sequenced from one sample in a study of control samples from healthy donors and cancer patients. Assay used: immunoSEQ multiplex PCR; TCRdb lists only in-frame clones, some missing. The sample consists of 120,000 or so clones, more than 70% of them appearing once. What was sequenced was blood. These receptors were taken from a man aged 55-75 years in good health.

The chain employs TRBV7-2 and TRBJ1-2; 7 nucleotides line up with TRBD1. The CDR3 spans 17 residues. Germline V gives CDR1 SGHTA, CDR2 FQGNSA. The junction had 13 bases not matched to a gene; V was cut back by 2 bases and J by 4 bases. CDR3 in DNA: TGTGCCAGCAGCTTATCGGGACAGCAAAAGTTTATCTATGGCTACACCTTC. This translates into CASSLSGQQKFIYGYTF.

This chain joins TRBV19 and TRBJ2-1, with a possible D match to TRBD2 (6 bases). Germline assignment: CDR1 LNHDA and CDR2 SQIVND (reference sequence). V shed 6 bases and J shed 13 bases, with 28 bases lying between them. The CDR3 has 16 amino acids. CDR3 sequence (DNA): TGTGCCAGTAGCCGCCTTGAGATCCGGGACTCAGGATCTCAGTTCTTC. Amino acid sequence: CASSRLEIRDSGSQFF.

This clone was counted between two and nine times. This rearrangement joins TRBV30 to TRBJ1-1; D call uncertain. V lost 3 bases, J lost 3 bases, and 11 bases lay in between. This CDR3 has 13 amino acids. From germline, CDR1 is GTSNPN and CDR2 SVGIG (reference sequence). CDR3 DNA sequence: TGTGCCTGGAGCCAGGACTACTACACTGAAGCTTTCTTT. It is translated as CAWSQDYYTEAFF.

The CDR3 DNA reads as TGTGCCAGCAGCTCGATTAACTATGGAAACACCATATATTTT. Its translation is CASSSINYGNTIYF. This chain joins TRBV11-2 and TRBJ1-3, with D hard to call. Trimming cost V 4 bases and J 3 bases, with 10 bases left between them. The CDR3 length is 14 residues. CDR1 is SGHAT and CDR2 is FQNNGV in the germline V gene.

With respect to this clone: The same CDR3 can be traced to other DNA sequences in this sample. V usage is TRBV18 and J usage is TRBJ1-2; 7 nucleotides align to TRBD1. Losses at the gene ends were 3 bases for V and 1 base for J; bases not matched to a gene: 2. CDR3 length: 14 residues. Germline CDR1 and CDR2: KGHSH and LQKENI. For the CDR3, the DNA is TGTGCCAGCTCACCCGGGACAGATAACTATGGCTACACCTTC. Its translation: CASSPGTDNYGYTF.

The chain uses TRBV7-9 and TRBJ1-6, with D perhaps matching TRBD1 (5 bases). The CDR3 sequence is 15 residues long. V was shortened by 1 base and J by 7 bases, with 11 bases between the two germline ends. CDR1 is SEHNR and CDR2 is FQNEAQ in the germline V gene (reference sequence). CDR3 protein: CASSLEFGGNSPLHF. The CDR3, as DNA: TGTGCCAGCAGCTTAGAATTTGGGGGGAATTCACCCCTCCACTTT.

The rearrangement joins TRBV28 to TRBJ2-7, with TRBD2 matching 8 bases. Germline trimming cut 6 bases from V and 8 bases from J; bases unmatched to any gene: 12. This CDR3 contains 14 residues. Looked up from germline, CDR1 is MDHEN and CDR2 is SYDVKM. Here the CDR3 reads CASSPGGVLGKQYF. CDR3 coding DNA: TGTGCCAGCAGCCCCGGGGGGGTCTTAGGAAAGCAGTACTTC.

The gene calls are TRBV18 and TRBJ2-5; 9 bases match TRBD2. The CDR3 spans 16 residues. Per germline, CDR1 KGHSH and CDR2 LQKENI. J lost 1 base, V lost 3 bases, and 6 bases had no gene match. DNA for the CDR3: TGTGCCAGCTCACCGAAGTTAGCGGGGGCCCAAGAGACCCAGTACTTC. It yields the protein CASSPKLAGAQETQYF.

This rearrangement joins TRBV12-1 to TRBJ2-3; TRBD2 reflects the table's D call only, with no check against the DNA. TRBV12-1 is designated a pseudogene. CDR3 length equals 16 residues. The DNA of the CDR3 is TGTGCCAGCAGCTTCCGGCCGTCTGAGGAGACAGATACGCAGTATTTT. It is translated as CASSFRPSEETDTQYF.

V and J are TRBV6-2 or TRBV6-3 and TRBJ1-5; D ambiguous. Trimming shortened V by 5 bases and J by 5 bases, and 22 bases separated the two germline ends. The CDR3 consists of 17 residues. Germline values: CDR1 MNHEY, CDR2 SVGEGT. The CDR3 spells CASSRPAHRRTYQPQHF. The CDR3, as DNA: TGTGCCAGCAGTCGCCCAGCGCACCGCAGGACTTATCAGCCCCAGCATTTT.

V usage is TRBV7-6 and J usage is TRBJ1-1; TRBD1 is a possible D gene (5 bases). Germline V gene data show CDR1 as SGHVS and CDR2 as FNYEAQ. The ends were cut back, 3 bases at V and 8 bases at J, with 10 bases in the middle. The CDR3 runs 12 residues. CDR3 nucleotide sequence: TGTGCCAGCAGCTTGGTGGGGCCAGAAGCTTTCTTT. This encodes CASSLVGPEAFF.

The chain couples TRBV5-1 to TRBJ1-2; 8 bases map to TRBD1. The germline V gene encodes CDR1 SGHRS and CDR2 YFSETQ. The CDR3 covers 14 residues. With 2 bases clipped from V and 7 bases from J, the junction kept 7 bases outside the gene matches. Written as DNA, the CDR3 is TGCGCCAGCAGCTTTCCGGTAACAGGGGGTGGCTACACCTTC. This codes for CASSFPVTGGGYTF.

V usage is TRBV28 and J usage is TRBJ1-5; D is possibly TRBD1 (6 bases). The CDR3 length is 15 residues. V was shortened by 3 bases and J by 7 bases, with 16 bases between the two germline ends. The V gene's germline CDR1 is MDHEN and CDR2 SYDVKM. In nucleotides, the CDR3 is TGTGCCAGCAGTTTTGCTGACAGGAAGAGCCAGCCCCAGCATTTT. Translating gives CASSFADRKSQPQHF. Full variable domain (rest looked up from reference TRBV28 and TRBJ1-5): DVKVTQSSRYLVKRTGEKVFLECVQDMDHENMFWYRQDPGLGLRLIYFSYDVKMKEKGDIPEGYSVSREKKERFSLILESASTNQTSMYLCASSFADRKSQPQHFGDGTRLSIL.

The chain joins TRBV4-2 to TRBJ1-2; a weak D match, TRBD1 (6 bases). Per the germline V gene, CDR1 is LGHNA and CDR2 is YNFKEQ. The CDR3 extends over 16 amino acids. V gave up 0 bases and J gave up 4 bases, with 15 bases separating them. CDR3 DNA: TGTGCCAGCAGCCAAGATTTGGGGGGCTCGGGCTATGGCTACACCTTC. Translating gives CASSQDLGGSGYGYTF.

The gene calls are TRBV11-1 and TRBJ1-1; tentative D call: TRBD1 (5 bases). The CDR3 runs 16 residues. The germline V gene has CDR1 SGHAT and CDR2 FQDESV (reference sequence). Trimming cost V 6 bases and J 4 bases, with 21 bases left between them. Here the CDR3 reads CASSFGAGRVGTEAFF. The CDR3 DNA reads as TGTGCCAGCAGTTTTGGGGCGGGGAGGGTTGGCACTGAAGCTTTCTTT. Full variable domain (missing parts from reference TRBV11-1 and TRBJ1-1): EAEVAQSPRYKITEKSQAVAFWCDPISGHATLYWYRQILGQGPELLVQFQDESVVDDSQLPKDRFSAERLKGVDSTLKIQPAELGDSAMYLCASSFGAGRVGTEAFFGQGTRLTVV.

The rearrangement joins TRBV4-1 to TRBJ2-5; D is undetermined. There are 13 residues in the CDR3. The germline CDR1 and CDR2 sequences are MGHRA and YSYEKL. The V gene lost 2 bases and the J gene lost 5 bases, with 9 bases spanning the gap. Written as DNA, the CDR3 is TGCGCCAGCAGCCAATTAGTGGGCGAGACCCAGTACTTC. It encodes CASSQLVGETQYF.

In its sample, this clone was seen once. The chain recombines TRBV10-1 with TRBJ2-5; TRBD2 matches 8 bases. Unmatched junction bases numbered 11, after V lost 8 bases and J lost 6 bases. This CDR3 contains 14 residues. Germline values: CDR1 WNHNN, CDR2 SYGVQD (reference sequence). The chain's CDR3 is CASSEAGGTKTQYF. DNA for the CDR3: TGCGCCAGCTCGGAGGCGGGGGGCACGAAGACCCAGTACTTC.

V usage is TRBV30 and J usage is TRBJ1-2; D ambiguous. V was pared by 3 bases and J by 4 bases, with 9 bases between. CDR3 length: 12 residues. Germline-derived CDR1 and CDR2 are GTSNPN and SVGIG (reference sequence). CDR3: CAWRPWGYGYTF. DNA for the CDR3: TGTGCCTGGAGGCCGTGGGGCTATGGCTACACCTTC.

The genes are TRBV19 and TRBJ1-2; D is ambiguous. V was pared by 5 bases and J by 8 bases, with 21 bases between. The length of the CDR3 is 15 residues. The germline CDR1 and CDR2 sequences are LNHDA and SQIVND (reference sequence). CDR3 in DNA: TGTGCCAGTAGTCTCAACAAGGCCGCGCCGGAGGGCTACACCTTC. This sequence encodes CASSLNKAAPEGYTF. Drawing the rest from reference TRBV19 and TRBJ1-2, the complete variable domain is DGGITQSPKYLFRKEGQNVTLSCEQNLNHDAMYWYRQDPGQGLRLIYYSQIVNDFQKGDIAEGYSVSREKKESFPLTVTSAQKNPTAFYLCASSLNKAAPEGYTFGSGTRLTVV.

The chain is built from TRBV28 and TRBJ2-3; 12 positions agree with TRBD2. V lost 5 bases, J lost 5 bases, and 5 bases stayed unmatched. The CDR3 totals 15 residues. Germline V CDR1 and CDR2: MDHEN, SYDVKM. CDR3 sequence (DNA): TGTGCCAGCAGTCTTACTAGCGGGGGGCTAGATACGCAGTATTTT. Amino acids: CASSLTSGGLDTQYF.

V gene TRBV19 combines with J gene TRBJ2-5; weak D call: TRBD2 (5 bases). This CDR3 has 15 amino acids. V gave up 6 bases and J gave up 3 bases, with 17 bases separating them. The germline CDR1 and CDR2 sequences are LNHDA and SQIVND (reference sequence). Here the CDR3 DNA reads TGTGCCAGTAGCCGCCTACTAGAATCCGAAGAGACCCAGTACTTC. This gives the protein CASSRLLESEETQYF. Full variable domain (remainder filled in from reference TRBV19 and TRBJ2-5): DGGITQSPKYLFRKEGQNVTLSCEQNLNHDAMYWYRQDPGQGLRLIYYSQIVNDFQKGDIAEGYSVSREKKESFPLTVTSAQKNPTAFYLCASSRLLESEETQYFGPGTRLLVL.

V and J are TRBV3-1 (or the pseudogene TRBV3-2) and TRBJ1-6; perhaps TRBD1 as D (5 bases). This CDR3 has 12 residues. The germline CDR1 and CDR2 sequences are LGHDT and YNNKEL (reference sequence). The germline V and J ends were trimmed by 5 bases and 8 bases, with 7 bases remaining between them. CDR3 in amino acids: CASSTGDSPLHF. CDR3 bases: TGTGCCAGCAGCACGGGGGATTCACCCCTCCACTTT.

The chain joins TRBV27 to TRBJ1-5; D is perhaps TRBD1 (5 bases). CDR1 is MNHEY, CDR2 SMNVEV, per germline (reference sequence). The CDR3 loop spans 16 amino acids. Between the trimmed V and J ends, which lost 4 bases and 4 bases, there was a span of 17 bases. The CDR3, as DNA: TGTGCCAGCAGTTCGTCGGGGGGAAGACGGAATCAGCCCCAGCATTTT. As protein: CASSSSGGRRNQPQHF.

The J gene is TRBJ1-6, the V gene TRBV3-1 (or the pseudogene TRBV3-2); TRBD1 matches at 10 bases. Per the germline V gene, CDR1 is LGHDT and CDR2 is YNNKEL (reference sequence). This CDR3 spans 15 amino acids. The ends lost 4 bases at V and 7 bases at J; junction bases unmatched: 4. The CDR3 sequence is CASSLGTGVNSPLHF. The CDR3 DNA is TGTGCCAGCAGCCTAGGGACAGGGGTAAATTCACCCCTCCACTTT.

This CDR3 reads CASSEGVNQPQHF. The CDR3 coding sequence is TGTGCCAGCAGTGAGGGGGTGAATCAGCCCCAGCATTTT. The V call is TRBV6-4, the J call TRBJ1-5, with a weak D call TRBD1 (5 bases). This CDR3 has 13 amino acids. V lost 3 bases to trimming and J lost 4 bases, with 7 bases between them. In germline, CDR1 is MRHNA, CDR2 SNTAGT.

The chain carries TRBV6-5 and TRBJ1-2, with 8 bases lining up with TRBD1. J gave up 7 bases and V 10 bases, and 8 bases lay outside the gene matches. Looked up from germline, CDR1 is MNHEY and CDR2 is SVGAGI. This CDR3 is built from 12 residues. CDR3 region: CAIRTGGGGYTF. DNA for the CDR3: TGTGCCATAAGAACAGGGGGAGGTGGCTACACCTTC.

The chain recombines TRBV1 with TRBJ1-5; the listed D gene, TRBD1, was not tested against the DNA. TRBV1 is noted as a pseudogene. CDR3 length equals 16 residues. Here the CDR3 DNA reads TGCACCAGCAGCCAACACTACAGGGGGCTTTTTGAGCCCCAGCATTTT. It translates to CTSSQHYRGLFEPQHF.

CDR3 sequence reads: CASSQDLGGGQPQHF. In nucleotides, the CDR3 is TGTGCCAGCAGCCAAGATTTGGGGGGCGGGCAGCCCCAGCATTTT. The chain links TRBV3-1 (or the pseudogene TRBV3-2) to TRBJ1-5, with TRBD1 as a possible D gene (6 bases). V was pared by 0 bases and J by 7 bases, with 13 bases between. CDR1 and CDR2 from the germline V gene are LGHDT and YNNKEL (reference sequence). This CDR3 region has 15 residues.

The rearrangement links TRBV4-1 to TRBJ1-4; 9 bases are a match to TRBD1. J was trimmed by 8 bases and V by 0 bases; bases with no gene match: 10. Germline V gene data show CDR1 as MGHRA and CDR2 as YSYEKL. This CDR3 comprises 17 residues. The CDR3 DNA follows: TGCGCCAGCAGCCAAGAAATTGGGGGGACAGGGAGAGAAAAACTGTTTTTT. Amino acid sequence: CASSQEIGGTGREKLFF.

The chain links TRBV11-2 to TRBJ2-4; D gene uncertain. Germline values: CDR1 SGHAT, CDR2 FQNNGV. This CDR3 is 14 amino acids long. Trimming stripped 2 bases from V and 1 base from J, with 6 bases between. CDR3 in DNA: TGTGCCAGCAGCTTATCCAGGGCCAAAAACATTCAGTACTTC. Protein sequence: CASSLSRAKNIQYF.

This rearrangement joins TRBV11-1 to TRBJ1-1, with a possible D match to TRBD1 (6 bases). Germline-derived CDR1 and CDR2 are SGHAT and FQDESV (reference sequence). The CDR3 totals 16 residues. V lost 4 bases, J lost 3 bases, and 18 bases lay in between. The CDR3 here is CASSSSGQIMYTEAFF. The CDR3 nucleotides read TGTGCCAGCAGCTCCAGCGGACAGATAATGTACACTGAAGCTTTCTTT. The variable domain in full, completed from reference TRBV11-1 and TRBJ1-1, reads EAEVAQSPRYKITEKSQAVAFWCDPISGHATLYWYRQILGQGPELLVQFQDESVVDDSQLPKDRFSAERLKGVDSTLKIQPAELGDSAMYLCASSSSGQIMYTEAFFGQGTRLTVV.